The TCR beta chain described here comes from a study of blood T cell repertoires in COVID-19. This clone was seen a few times. Using immunoSEQ multiplex PCR, the repertoire was profiled, and TCRdb retains in-frame clones only, with some absent. Here the sample spans about 230,000 clones, around 84% being singletons. Material: peripheral blood. This clonotype was obtained from a man aged 50-59 years with COVID-19, enrolled during active disease.

The CDR3, as DNA: TGTGCCAGCAGCGGGGGGGTTGTAGGTAATTCACCCCTCCACTTT. Translated: CASSGGVVGNSPLHF. The chain has TRBV9 and TRBJ1-6, with TRBD1 as a possible D gene (5 bases). V shed 3 bases and J shed 6 bases, with 13 bases lying between them. The CDR3 contains 15 residues. CDR1 is SGDLS, CDR2 YYNGEE, per germline. Based on the CDR3 plus reference TRBV9 and TRBJ1-6, the full variable domain is DSGVTQTPKHLITATGQRVTLRCSPRSGDLSVYWYQQSLDQGLQFLIQYYNGEERAKGNILERFSAQQFPDLHSELNLSSLELGDSALYFCASSGGVVGNSPLHFGNGTRLTVT.